Listed here are 16 T cell receptor beta chains from one sample, sequenced in a study of shared clonotypes between healthy human individuals. In the naive CD8 group, cells lacked CD45RO and were positively selected for CCR7, so terminally differentiated effector memory CD45RA+ cells were left out. Sequencing was performed with immunoSEQ multiplex PCR; in TCRdb, only in-frame clones are kept and a portion is missing. In the table there are about 2,200,000 clones, 93% of which are singletons. Sequencing input: naive CD8+ T cells from PBMCs. The origin of the receptors is a man younger than 30 in good health. Some clones in this sample may be carry-over from other donors' samples.

The chain employs TRBV7-9 and TRBJ2-7; TRBD2 matches 7 bases. The V gene's germline CDR1 is SEHNR and CDR2 FQNEAQ (reference sequence). This CDR3 is 14 amino acids long. Losses at the gene ends were 3 bases for V and 6 bases for J; bases not matched to a gene: 8. The CDR3 region is CASSFAGEVREQYF. CDR3 DNA: TGTGCCAGCAGCTTCGCGGGAGAGGTTCGCGAGCAGTACTTC.

In DNA form, the CDR3 reads TGTGCCAGCAGTTTTAGGGAATATCAGCCCCAGCATTTT. Translating it yields CASSFREYQPQHF. V is TRBV27 and J is TRBJ1-5; D uncertain. Germline CDR1 reads MNHEY; CDR2 reads SMNVEV (reference sequence). V lost 3 bases and J lost 5, with 8 bases in between. The length of the CDR3 is 13 residues.

This rearrangement joins TRBV18 to TRBJ2-7; TRBD2 matches 7 bases. CDR1 and CDR2 (germline): KGHSH, LQKENI. V dropped 2 bases and J dropped 0; count of bases not matched to a gene: 4. There are 15 residues in the CDR3. DNA of the CDR3: TGTGCCAGCTCACCAACCGGGACTATCTCCTACGAGCAGTACTTC. It is translated as CASSPTGTISYEQYF.

The V gene is TRBV6-6, the J gene TRBJ1-1, with D unclear. Germline loops: CDR1 MNHNY, CDR2 SVGAGI (reference sequence). V lost 2 bases, J lost 1 base, and 8 bases lay in between. The CDR3 has 14 amino acids. The CDR3 DNA follows: TGTGCCAGCAGTTACACCAATAAGAACACTGAAGCTTTCTTT. This sequence encodes CASSYTNKNTEAFF.

J is TRBJ2-3 and V is TRBV29-1; 12 nucleotides align to TRBD1. The CDR3 spans 17 residues. CDR1 is SQVTM, CDR2 ANQGSEA, per germline. The junction had 11 bases not matched to a gene; V was cut back by 5 bases and J by 2 bases. As DNA, the CDR3 is TGCAGCGTTTCATCAACCGGGACAGGGGGCGTCACAGATACGCAGTATTTT. Encoded protein: CSVSSTGTGGVTDTQYF.

The rearrangement links TRBV28 to TRBJ2-7; TRBD1 or TRBD2 may be the D gene (5 bases each). V was trimmed by 4 bases and J by 2 bases, leaving 12 bases between them. Per the germline V gene, CDR1 is MDHEN and CDR2 is SYDVKM. CDR3 length: 14 residues. The CDR3 loop reads CASSSTGRTYEQYF. As DNA, the CDR3 is TGTGCCAGCAGTTCAACGGGACGGACCTACGAGCAGTACTTC.

This sequence joins TRBV5-1 and TRBJ2-7; perhaps TRBD2 as D (5 bases). Looked up from germline, CDR1 is SGHRS and CDR2 is YFSETQ. The CDR3 totals 14 residues. Trimming removed 4 bases from V and 3 bases from J, with 14 bases in between. DNA of the CDR3: TGCGCCAGCAGCGAGGGCGTAGGTGGCTACGAGCAGTACTTC. Residues: CASSEGVGGYEQYF. Full variable domain (remainder filled in from reference TRBV5-1 and TRBJ2-7): KAGVTQTPRYLIKTRGQQVTLSCSPISGHRSVSWYQQTPGQGLQFLFEYFSETQRNKGNFPGRFSGRQFSNSRSEMNVSTLELGDSALYLCASSEGVGGYEQYFGPGTRLTVT.

This rearrangement joins TRBV4-1 to TRBJ2-7, with TRBD2 matching 10 bases. The CDR3 has 14 amino acids. The germline V gene has CDR1 MGHRA and CDR2 YSYEKL. J lost 7 bases, V lost 3 bases, and 6 bases had no gene match. CDR3 DNA: TGCGCCAGCAGCCAGCCCGGGACTAGCGTAGAGCAGTACTTC. Translation: CASSQPGTSVEQYF.

As concerns this clone: Other DNA sequences in the same sample also yield this CDR3. The chain uses TRBV29-1 and TRBJ1-1, with D perhaps matching TRBD1 (5 bases). The germline CDR1 and CDR2 sequences are SQVTM and ANQGSEA. Trimming took off 3 bases at V and 3 bases at J, with 8 bases between the two ends. The CDR3 covers 12 residues. The CDR3 nucleotides are TGCAGCGTTGATGGGGGAGACACTGAAGCTTTCTTT. As protein: CSVDGGDTEAFF.

The chain uses TRBV4-2 and TRBJ1-4; TRBD1 aligns across 8 bases. Germline lookup yields CDR1 LGHNA and CDR2 YNFKEQ. The CDR3 loop spans 17 amino acids. V dropped 2 bases and J dropped 3; count of bases not matched to a gene: 8. The chain's CDR3 is CASSQLQGDRANEKLFF. The CDR3 DNA reads TGTGCCAGCAGCCAACTACAGGGGGATAGGGCTAATGAAAAACTGTTTTTT.

The chain joins TRBV29-1 to TRBJ2-3, with D possibly being TRBD1 or TRBD2 (5 bases each). V was cut by 6 bases and J by 0 bases, with 13 bases left in between. Germline CDR1 is SQVTM and CDR2 is ANQGSEA. CDR3 size: 14 residues. The DNA of the CDR3 is TGCAGCGTGGGGACGTACACAAGCACAGATACGCAGTATTTT. Amino acids: CSVGTYTSTDTQYF.

The CDR3 here is CASSLRQGNYGYTF. The CDR3 DNA is TGTGCCAGCAGTTTGCGACAGGGGAACTATGGCTACACCTTC. This chain joins TRBV6-5 and TRBJ1-2; 8 bases map to TRBD1. This CDR3 has 14 residues. The trim removed 4 bases at V and 2 bases at J, leaving 3 bases unmatched. Germline V gene lookup returns CDR1 MNHEY and CDR2 SVGAGI.

Here the CDR3 reads CASSPLSRGSNNEQFF. The CDR3 bases are TGTGCCAGCTCACCACTAAGTAGAGGGAGCAACAATGAGCAGTTCTTC. The J gene is TRBJ2-1, the V gene TRBV18; weak D call: TRBD2 (5 bases). The CDR3 contains 16 residues. The V gene's germline CDR1 is KGHSH and CDR2 LQKENI. Trimming pared 1 base from V and 5 bases from J, leaving 15 bases between. Filled out from reference TRBV18 and TRBJ2-1, the complete variable domain reads NAGVMQNPRHLVRRRGQEARLRCSPMKGHSHVYWYRQLPEEGLKFMVYLQKENIIDESGMPKERFSAEFPKEGPSILRIQQVVRGDSAAYFCASSPLSRGSNNEQFFGPGTRLTVL.

This chain links TRBV2 with TRBJ2-6, with a possible D match to TRBD1 (8 bases). This CDR3 comprises 19 residues. Germline V CDR1 and CDR2: SNHLY, FYNNEI. The V and J ends lost 8 bases and 0 bases respectively, with 23 bases between them. CDR3 residues: CASRGVDRVENSGANVLTF. In DNA form, the CDR3 reads TGTGCCAGCCGGGGGGTGGACAGGGTCGAAAACTCTGGGGCCAACGTCCTGACTTTC.

V gene TRBV4-1 combines with J gene TRBJ2-1; TRBD2 matches 8 bases. V dropped 0 bases and J dropped 7; count of bases not matched to a gene: 2. This CDR3 contains 14 residues. Germline lookup yields CDR1 MGHRA and CDR2 YSYEKL. CDR3 sequence (DNA): TGCGCCAGCAGCCAAGAGGCGGGGGGAAATGAGCAGTTCTTC. The encoded protein is CASSQEAGGNEQFF.

This chain uses TRBV27 with TRBJ1-3; no reliable D call. This CDR3 is 13 amino acids long. Trimming took off 6 bases at V and 4 bases at J, with 10 bases between the two ends. CDR1 and CDR2 (germline): MNHEY, SMNVEV (reference sequence). The CDR3 DNA is TGTGCCAGCAGCCCGGCAGAAGGAAACACCATATATTTT. Encoded protein: CASSPAEGNTIYF.